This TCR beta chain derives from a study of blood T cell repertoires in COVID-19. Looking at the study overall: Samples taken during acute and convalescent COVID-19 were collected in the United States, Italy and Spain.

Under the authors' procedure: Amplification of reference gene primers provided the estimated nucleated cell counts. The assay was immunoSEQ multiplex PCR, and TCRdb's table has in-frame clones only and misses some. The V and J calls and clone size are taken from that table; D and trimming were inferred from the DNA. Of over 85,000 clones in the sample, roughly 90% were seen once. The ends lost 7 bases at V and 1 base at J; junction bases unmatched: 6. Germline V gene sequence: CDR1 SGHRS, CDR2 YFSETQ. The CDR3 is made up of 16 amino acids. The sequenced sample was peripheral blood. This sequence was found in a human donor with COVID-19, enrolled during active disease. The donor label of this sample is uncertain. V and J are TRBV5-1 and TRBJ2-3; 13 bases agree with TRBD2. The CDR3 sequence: CASGGLAGAGTDTQYF. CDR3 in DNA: TGCGCCAGCGGCGGACTAGCGGGGGCAGGCACAGATACGCAGTATTTT.